This record looks at one T cell receptor beta chain sequence and its context. It lacks a known antigen. No qualities accompany the bases; no much larger clone lies one base away. The record originates from a study of blood T cell repertoires in COVID-19 (dated by TCRdb to the early 2020s). Broadly, across the study: Samples covering the acute and convalescent phases of COVID-19 were provided by collaborators in the United States, Italy and Spain. A de-identified subject ID, COVID-19 status, age in years and sex were almost always included in the sample metadata. The material from the prospective study consisted of cDNA or gDNA derived from T cells, B-cell-depleted T cells, or PBMCs. Where available, HLA class I and class II types were taken from metadata supplied by the sample provider and were not determined by assay-based typing. Deeply sampled blood TCRbeta repertoires from subjects exposed to, actively infected with, or recovered from COVID-19 were included in the dataset. Samples came from the ongoing ImmuneRACE study (first 160 participants) plus 1,254 subjects from 6 global collaborators. The repertoires were released in a freely available public database meant as a resource for research on the immune response to SARS-CoV-2. Results and caveats for the whole study, not just this receptor: The quantity of clinical and demographic metadata differed by source and by participant and was supplied without curation.

Collaborating institutions collected whole blood in K2EDTA tubes following their own protocols. For TCRbeta analysis, collaborator samples were shipped as frozen whole blood, as isolated PBMCs, or as DNA extracted from either sample type. TCRbeta CDR3 regions were amplified from genomic DNA by means of the immunoSEQ Assay, a bias-controlled multiplex PCR. The study's own analysis went as follows. The number of nucleated cells in each sample was estimated from the amplification of reference gene primers within the assay. To quantify the absolute abundance of each unique TCRbeta CDR3 rearrangement, sequence reads were collapsed and filtered. For each sample, productive Simpson clonality was calculated as the square root of Simpson's diversity index across productive rearrangements. This immuneACCESS table, as held by TCRdb, lists in-frame sequences with V and J called but not all clones. Of the missing ones, under half trace to an unresolved V gene in checked studies; the others have no known cause. D and trimming were read from the DNA, whereas the V and J calls and clone size are those reported in that table. This sample has 250,000 or so clones in its table, and around 86% of those were observed once. Around 3% of the sample goes to the ten largest clones.

Taken from the germline V gene, the CDR1 and CDR2 loops are SGHDT and YYEEEE. The CDR3 covers 16 residues, taking in both the cysteine and the phenylalanine. Only the CDR3 portion is preserved as DNA: 48 bases, with reading frame beginning at the first base. Cut back by 4 bases and 0 bases, the V and J ends lie 16 bases apart. In this chain, TRBV5-6 is recombined with TRBJ1-2; the D gene is perhaps TRBD1, from 6 matching bases. This sequence originates from a woman aged 30 to 39 with active or convalescent COVID-19. The sample taken for sequencing was peripheral blood. The DNA reads as follows: TGTGCCAGCAGCCCCACCCGGGGGGACACTAACTATGGCTACACCTTC. This is translated as CASSPTRGDTNYGYTF. Full variable domain (CDR3 extended with the reference TRBV5-6 and TRBJ1-2 proteins): DAGVTQSPTHLIKTRGQQVTLRCSPKSGHDTVSWYQQALGQGPQFIFQYYEEEERQRGNFPDRFSGHQFPNYSSELNVNALLLGDSALYLCASSPTRGDTNYGYTFGSGTRLTVV.